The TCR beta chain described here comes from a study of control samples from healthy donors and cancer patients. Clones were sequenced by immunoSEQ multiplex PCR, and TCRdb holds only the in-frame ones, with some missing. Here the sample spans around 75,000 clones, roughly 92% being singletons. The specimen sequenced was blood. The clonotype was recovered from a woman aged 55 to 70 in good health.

CDR3 bases: TGTGCCACCAGTGATTTGCAATCTGGAAGAGCGGGAGCTGGGAATGAGCAGTTCTTC. Translation gives CATSDLQSGRAGAGNEQFF. The chain combines TRBV24-1 with TRBJ2-1; 8 bases fit TRBD2. This CDR3 comprises 19 residues. V gave up 0 bases and J gave up 7 bases; unmatched junction bases: 16. In germline, CDR1 is KGHDR, CDR2 SFDVKD.